The clone carrying this T cell receptor beta chain came up many times. Amplified TCR beta CDR3 regions came from RNA transcripts. The study used the HTBI primer set for a first-round RT-PCR of the TCR CDR3. MiXCR, applied by TCRdb to the multiplex PCR reads, yields one record per CDR3 protein. The sample records roughly 530,000 distinct CDR3 sequences, 15% to 20% being singletons. The sample belongs to a study of T cells in Graves' hyperthyroidism and ophthalmopathy. The sequenced material came from blood. The sequence came from a woman aged 18-29 years with Graves' ophthalmopathy.

The CDR3 protein is CASSPLRTEGTLYGYTF. Here the CDR3 DNA reads TGTGCCAGCAGCCCTCTCCGGACCGAAGGAACCCTCTATGGCTACACCTTC. J is TRBJ1-2 and V is TRBV3-1; no firm D call. CDR3 length: 17 residues. Trimming removed 4 bases at V and 4 bases at J, with 22 bases between. Germline lookup yields CDR1 LGHDT and CDR2 YNNKEL (reference sequence).